Each of the 31 T cell receptor beta chains below was sequenced from the same sample in a study of T-cell memory formation after mild COVID-19. TCRdb reprocessed the 5' RACE reads with MiXCR, giving one entry per CDR3 protein. The sample yields a few hundred thousand distinct CDR3 sequences, approximately 10% seen once. Input material: PBMCs or a T cell subset sorted from them (not recorded which). Receptor source: a man aged 18-30 years who had mild COVID-19 (a few samples of this study predate the infection). Cell type and time point are not known.

This clonotype was picked up a small number of times. The chain has TRBV7-8 and TRBJ2-1; 7 nucleotides line up with TRBD2. The length of the CDR3 is 14 residues. Germline lookup yields CDR1 SGHVS and CDR2 FQNEAQ. Trimming took 1 base from V and 7 from J; bases not matched to a gene: 4. The DNA for the CDR3 is TGTGCCAGCAGCTTAGGACCCGGGAGGAATGAGCAGTTCTTC. Translating it yields CASSLGPGRNEQFF.

This clonotype was counted only a few times. The chain is built from TRBV2 and TRBJ2-1, with 8 bases aligning to TRBD2. The CDR3 has 14 residues. The junction had 7 bases not matched to a gene; V was cut back by 6 bases and J by 6 bases. Germline values: CDR1 SNHLY, CDR2 FYNNEI. CDR3 protein: CASRIGTRLNEQFF. The DNA of the CDR3 is TGTGCCAGCAGGATTGGGACTAGACTCAATGAGCAGTTCTTC.

This clonotype has ten or more counts. The V and J genes are TRBV7-2 and TRBJ2-1, with D unclear. This CDR3 is built from 13 residues. Per the germline V gene, CDR1 is SGHTA and CDR2 is FQGNSA. Trimming took 8 bases from V and 5 from J, leaving 13 bases between them. The CDR3 reads CASAQSPDNEQFF. CDR3 in DNA: TGTGCCAGCGCCCAGAGCCCGGACAATGAGCAGTTCTTC. Looking up the rest from reference TRBV7-2 and TRBJ2-1 gives the full variable domain: GAGVSQSPSNKVTEKGKDVELRCDPISGHTALYWYRQSLGQGLEFLIYFQGNSAPDKSGLPSDRFSAERTGGSVSTLTIQRTQQEDSAVYLCASAQSPDNEQFFGPGTRLTVL.

A few counts support this clonotype. The chain is built from TRBV20-1 and TRBJ1-2, with TRBD1 matching 10 bases. Germline trimming cut 0 bases from V and 3 bases from J; bases unmatched to any gene: 7. CDR3 size: 16 residues. Germline V gives CDR1 DFQATT, CDR2 SNEGSKA (reference sequence). Here the CDR3 reads CSAREPGTGEYYGYTF. The CDR3 nucleotides read TGCAGTGCTAGAGAGCCCGGGACAGGGGAATACTATGGCTACACCTTC.

This clonotype was picked up a small number of times. This CDR3 is CAWSVSGGIRNGYTF. In nucleotides, the CDR3 is TGTGCCTGGAGTGTATCAGGGGGCATCCGGAATGGCTACACCTTC. V and J are TRBV30 and TRBJ1-2; the match to TRBD1 covers 8 bases. Germline trimming cut 0 bases from V and 6 bases from J; bases unmatched to any gene: 9. Germline V gene data show CDR1 as GTSNPN and CDR2 as SVGIG (reference sequence). The CDR3 length is 15 residues.

This clonotype has at least ten counts. The genes are TRBV12-3 or TRBV12-4 and TRBJ2-2, with 12 bases identical to TRBD1. V lost 5 bases, J lost 5 bases, and 6 bases stayed unmatched. This CDR3 is built from 16 residues. CDR3 loop: CASSRAGQGATGELFF. CDR3 in DNA: TGTGCCAGCAGTCGCGCGGGACAGGGGGCAACCGGGGAGCTGTTTTTT.

The rearrangement links TRBV6-2 or TRBV6-3 to TRBJ2-2; TRBD2 is a possible D gene (6 bases). V was pared by 8 bases and J by 4 bases, with 11 bases between. Per the germline V gene, CDR1 is MNHEY and CDR2 is SVGEGT. CDR3 length: 13 residues. CDR3 DNA: TGTGCCAGCGAGGAGGGAAGCACCGGGGAGCTGTTTTTT. Its translation: CASEEGSTGELFF.

The V call is TRBV5-1, the J call TRBJ2-5; 7 nucleotides line up with TRBD1. The CDR3 totals 14 residues. The ends lost 0 bases at V and 5 bases at J; junction bases unmatched: 4. Germline V gene data show CDR1 as SGHRS and CDR2 as YFSETQ. CDR3 bases: TGCGCCAGCAGCTTGGAGGGGGCCGTTGAGACCCAGTACTTC. It encodes CASSLEGAVETQYF. The full variable domain, in which reference TRBV5-1 and TRBJ2-5 provide the parts outside the CDR3, is KAGVTQTPRYLIKTRGQQVTLSCSPISGHRSVSWYQQTPGQGLQFLFEYFSETQRNKGNFPGRFSGRQFSNSRSEMNVSTLELGDSALYLCASSLEGAVETQYFGPGTRLLVL.

The CDR3 nucleotides read TGTGCCAGCAGCCGCGAGAGGCACACTGAAGCTTTCTTT. Its protein product is CASSRERHTEAFF. The V call is TRBV12-3 or TRBV12-4, the J call TRBJ1-1, with D unresolved. The CDR3 is 13 amino acids. Deletions cut 6 bases from V and 3 bases from J, with 11 bases between.

The chain joins TRBV6-6 to TRBJ2-1; 8 bases fit TRBD1. Germline V lookup: CDR1 MNHNY, CDR2 SVGAGI (reference sequence). CDR3 length: 15 residues. The ends lost 6 bases at V and 0 bases at J; junction bases unmatched: 4. CDR3 amino acids: CASSRQGSSYNEQFF. For the CDR3, the DNA is TGTGCCAGCAGCCGACAGGGGAGCTCCTACAATGAGCAGTTCTTC.

This clonotype occurred a few times. V and J are TRBV2 and TRBJ2-1; a possible D gene is TRBD2 (6 bases). Germline V lookup: CDR1 SNHLY, CDR2 FYNNEI. The CDR3 spans 15 residues. V lost 6 bases and J 0 bases, leaving 12 bases between the germline ends. The CDR3 DNA sequence: TGTGCCAGCAGCCCGGGACTTCGCTCCTACAATGAGCAGTTCTTC. Its translation is CASSPGLRSYNEQFF.

V usage is TRBV18 and J usage is TRBJ2-7; D not certain. Germline V gene data show CDR1 as KGHSH and CDR2 as LQKENI. V lost 3 bases and J 0 bases, leaving 9 bases between the germline ends. The CDR3 is made up of 14 amino acids. The CDR3 DNA is TGTGCCAGCTCACCCTTTGACCCCTCCTACGAGCAGTACTTC. Protein sequence: CASSPFDPSYEQYF.

This clonotype was observed a handful of times. CDR3 residues: CSANRDLGSYEQYV. For the CDR3, the DNA is TGCAGTGCTAACCGGGACTTGGGCTCCTACGAGCAGTACGTC. The chain combines TRBV20-1 with TRBJ2-7; D perhaps matches TRBD2 (6 bases). Germline V gene sequence: CDR1 DFQATT, CDR2 SNEGSKA (reference sequence). The V gene lost 4 bases and the J gene lost 0 bases, with 13 bases spanning the gap. The CDR3 is 14 amino acids.

This clonotype was counted between two and nine times. The chain uses TRBV16 and TRBJ2-1, with a possible D match to TRBD2 (6 bases). CDR1 and CDR2 (germline): KGHSY, FQNENV. Trimming took off 3 bases at V and 10 bases at J, with 7 bases between the two ends. This CDR3 is built from 11 residues. The CDR3: CASSQEGEQFF. Written as DNA, the CDR3 is TGTGCCAGCAGCCAGGAGGGCGAGCAGTTCTTC.

This clonotype was counted ten times or more. The rearrangement links TRBV4-3 to TRBJ2-7; D is unclear. The germline V and J ends were trimmed by 1 base and 3 bases, with 7 bases remaining between them. The CDR3 totals 13 residues. CDR1 and CDR2 from the germline V gene are LGHNA and YSLEER. In DNA form, the CDR3 reads TGCGCCAGCAGCCAAGGAAGTCTCTACGAGCAGTACTTC. Protein product: CASSQGSLYEQYF.

This clonotype was seen a few times. CDR3 sequence: CASSAQAQRGGYTQYF. As DNA, the CDR3 is TGTGCCAGCAGCGCCCAGGCGCAGCGGGGGGGCTATACGCAGTATTTT. This chain connects TRBV4-2 to TRBJ2-3, with 10 bases aligning to TRBD2. There are 16 residues in the CDR3. The junction had 12 bases not matched to a gene; V was cut back by 5 bases and J by 7 bases. Germline CDR1 and CDR2: LGHNA and YNFKEQ.

CDR3 sequence reads: CASSLAGVGGYTF. Here the CDR3 DNA reads TGCGCCAGCAGCTTGGCAGGGGTAGGGGGCTACACCTTC. The chain couples TRBV5-1 to TRBJ1-2, with a weak D call TRBD1 (6 bases). Trimming took 0 bases from V and 8 from J, leaving 11 bases between them. Looked up from germline, CDR1 is SGHRS and CDR2 is YFSETQ. This CDR3 contains 13 residues.

This sequence joins TRBV24-1 and TRBJ2-1; D is unresolved. This CDR3 has 13 residues. Germline CDR1 and CDR2: KGHDR and SFDVKD. The V gene lost 3 bases and the J gene lost 4 bases, with 6 bases spanning the gap. The chain's CDR3 is CATSDRNYNEQFF. In nucleotides, the CDR3 is TGTGCCACCAGTGATCGAAATTACAATGAGCAGTTCTTC.

There are many counts of this clonotype. The chain employs TRBV30 and TRBJ2-2, with D possibly being TRBD1 (6 bases). The CDR3 sequence is 16 residues long. Trimming removed 5 bases from V and 1 base from J, with 17 bases in between. Germline V gene data show CDR1 as GTSNPN and CDR2 as SVGIG (reference sequence). DNA for the CDR3: TGTGCCTGGGATCTTGCGCTAGGGGGGAACACCGGGGAGCTGTTTTTT. This encodes CAWDLALGGNTGELFF.

Ten or more counts support this clonotype. This rearrangement joins TRBV2 to TRBJ2-3; D gene ambiguous. Between the trimmed V and J ends, which lost 8 bases and 7 bases, there was a span of 16 bases. Germline loops: CDR1 SNHLY, CDR2 FYNNEI. The CDR3 length is 13 residues. DNA of the CDR3: TGTGCCAGCCAGGACCCCGATCCCAATACGCAGTATTTT. It encodes CASQDPDPNTQYF.

There are many counts of this clonotype. This chain connects TRBV4-1 to TRBJ2-3; D is undetermined. The CDR3 consists of 16 residues. Germline loops: CDR1 MGHRA, CDR2 YSYEKL. Trimming took off 0 bases at V and 0 bases at J, with 10 bases between the two ends. CDR3 DNA: TGCGCCAGCAGCCAAGAGTCACTACCAAGCACAGATACGCAGTATTTT. This gives the protein CASSQESLPSTDTQYF.

There are many counts of this clonotype. The chain joins TRBV12-3 or TRBV12-4 to TRBJ2-2, with 10 bases matching TRBD2. This CDR3 comprises 16 residues. The trim removed 6 bases at V and 8 bases at J, leaving 12 bases unmatched. The CDR3 protein is CASSPNGLAVGGELFF. The CDR3 region has the DNA TGTGCCAGCAGCCCTAATGGACTAGCGGTAGGGGGGGAGCTGTTTTTT.

The chain links TRBV9 to TRBJ1-2; the D is unclear. V lost 4 bases and J lost 3, with 13 bases in between. The germline V gene encodes CDR1 SGDLS and CDR2 YYNGEE. The CDR3 is made up of 14 amino acids. The CDR3 here is CASSLEPTYYGYTF. CDR3 DNA: TGTGCCAGCAGCCTAGAGCCGACGTACTATGGCTACACCTTC.

This clonotype came up a few times. V usage is TRBV30 and J usage is TRBJ2-3; TRBD1 agrees at 7 bases. This CDR3 region has 15 residues. Germline V CDR1 and CDR2: GTSNPN, SVGIG (reference sequence). J lost 2 bases, V lost 2 bases, and 7 bases had no gene match. CDR3 amino acids: CAWSHGTANTDTQYF. For the CDR3, the DNA is TGTGCCTGGAGTCACGGGACAGCTAACACAGATACGCAGTATTTT.

There are a few counts of this clonotype. In DNA, the CDR3 is TGTGCCAGCAGCTCCCCATCTTTGGACGGCTACACCTTC. Translated, it gives CASSSPSLDGYTF. V gene TRBV7-2 combines with J gene TRBJ1-2; no reliable D call. V shed 4 bases and J shed 8 bases, with 14 bases lying between them. The CDR3 loop spans 13 amino acids. Per the germline V gene, CDR1 is SGHTA and CDR2 is FQGNSA.

This clonotype was counted a few times. The chain recombines TRBV10-3 with TRBJ2-3, with 9 bases aligning to TRBD2. After removal of 4 bases from V and 4 bases from J, the junction contained 9 bases not matched to a gene. The CDR3 is made up of 16 amino acids. Germline loops: CDR1 ENHRY, CDR2 SYGVKD. The chain's CDR3 is CAISGWRGGRPDTQYF. The CDR3 DNA is TGTGCCATCAGTGGCTGGCGGGGGGGCCGTCCAGATACGCAGTATTTT.

This clonotype was seen more than once but under ten times. The chain is built from TRBV6-2 or TRBV6-3 and TRBJ2-3; 8 bases agree with TRBD2. With 5 bases clipped from V and 0 bases from J, the junction kept 7 bases outside the gene matches. The CDR3 is 16 residues long. The germline V gene encodes CDR1 MNHEY and CDR2 SVGEGT. CDR3 sequence: CASSSGLARSTDTQYF. The CDR3 coding sequence is TGTGCCAGCAGTAGCGGACTAGCAAGAAGCACAGATACGCAGTATTTT.

Here the CDR3 reads CASSQFTGAEPQHF. In DNA form, the CDR3 reads TGTGCCAGCAGCCAGTTTACAGGGGCTGAGCCCCAGCATTTT. The V and J genes are TRBV3-1 and TRBJ1-5; 7 bases are a match to TRBD1. Germline V gene lookup returns CDR1 LGHDT and CDR2 YNNKEL (reference sequence). The CDR3 is 14 residues long. V lost 3 bases and J lost 8; bases outside the gene matches: 7.

This clonotype was observed a handful of times. The chain uses TRBV10-3 and TRBJ1-1; TRBD1 is a possible D gene (6 bases). Per the germline V gene, CDR1 is ENHRY and CDR2 is SYGVKD. This CDR3 spans 14 amino acids. V was clipped by 3 bases and J by 4 bases, with 12 bases between them. The CDR3 DNA follows: TGTGCCATCAGTGACAGGGGAGGGACCACTGAAGCTTTCTTT. It specifies CAISDRGGTTEAFF.

This clonotype was counted ten times or more. The CDR3: CASSLEGFSHQPQHF. The CDR3 DNA reads TGCGCCAGCAGCTTGGAGGGTTTTAGTCATCAGCCCCAGCATTTT. This chain links TRBV5-1 with TRBJ1-5; D unresolved. Trimming took 0 bases from V and 5 from J, leaving 12 bases between them. CDR1 is SGHRS and CDR2 is YFSETQ in the germline V gene. This CDR3 contains 15 residues. The variable domain in full, completed from reference TRBV5-1 and TRBJ1-5, reads KAGVTQTPRYLIKTRGQQVTLSCSPISGHRSVSWYQQTPGQGLQFLFEYFSETQRNKGNFPGRFSGRQFSNSRSEMNVSTLELGDSALYLCASSLEGFSHQPQHFGDGTRLSIL.

This clonotype has more than one count but fewer than ten. The V gene is TRBV20-1, the J gene TRBJ2-7, with no clear D. The CDR3 consists of 14 residues. Germline CDR1 is DFQATT and CDR2 is SNEGSKA (reference sequence). V was clipped by 0 bases and J by 1 base, with 10 bases between them. CDR3 nucleotides: TGCAGTGCTAGAGAACGTCGCCGGTCCTACGAGCAGTACTTC. It encodes CSARERRRSYEQYF.